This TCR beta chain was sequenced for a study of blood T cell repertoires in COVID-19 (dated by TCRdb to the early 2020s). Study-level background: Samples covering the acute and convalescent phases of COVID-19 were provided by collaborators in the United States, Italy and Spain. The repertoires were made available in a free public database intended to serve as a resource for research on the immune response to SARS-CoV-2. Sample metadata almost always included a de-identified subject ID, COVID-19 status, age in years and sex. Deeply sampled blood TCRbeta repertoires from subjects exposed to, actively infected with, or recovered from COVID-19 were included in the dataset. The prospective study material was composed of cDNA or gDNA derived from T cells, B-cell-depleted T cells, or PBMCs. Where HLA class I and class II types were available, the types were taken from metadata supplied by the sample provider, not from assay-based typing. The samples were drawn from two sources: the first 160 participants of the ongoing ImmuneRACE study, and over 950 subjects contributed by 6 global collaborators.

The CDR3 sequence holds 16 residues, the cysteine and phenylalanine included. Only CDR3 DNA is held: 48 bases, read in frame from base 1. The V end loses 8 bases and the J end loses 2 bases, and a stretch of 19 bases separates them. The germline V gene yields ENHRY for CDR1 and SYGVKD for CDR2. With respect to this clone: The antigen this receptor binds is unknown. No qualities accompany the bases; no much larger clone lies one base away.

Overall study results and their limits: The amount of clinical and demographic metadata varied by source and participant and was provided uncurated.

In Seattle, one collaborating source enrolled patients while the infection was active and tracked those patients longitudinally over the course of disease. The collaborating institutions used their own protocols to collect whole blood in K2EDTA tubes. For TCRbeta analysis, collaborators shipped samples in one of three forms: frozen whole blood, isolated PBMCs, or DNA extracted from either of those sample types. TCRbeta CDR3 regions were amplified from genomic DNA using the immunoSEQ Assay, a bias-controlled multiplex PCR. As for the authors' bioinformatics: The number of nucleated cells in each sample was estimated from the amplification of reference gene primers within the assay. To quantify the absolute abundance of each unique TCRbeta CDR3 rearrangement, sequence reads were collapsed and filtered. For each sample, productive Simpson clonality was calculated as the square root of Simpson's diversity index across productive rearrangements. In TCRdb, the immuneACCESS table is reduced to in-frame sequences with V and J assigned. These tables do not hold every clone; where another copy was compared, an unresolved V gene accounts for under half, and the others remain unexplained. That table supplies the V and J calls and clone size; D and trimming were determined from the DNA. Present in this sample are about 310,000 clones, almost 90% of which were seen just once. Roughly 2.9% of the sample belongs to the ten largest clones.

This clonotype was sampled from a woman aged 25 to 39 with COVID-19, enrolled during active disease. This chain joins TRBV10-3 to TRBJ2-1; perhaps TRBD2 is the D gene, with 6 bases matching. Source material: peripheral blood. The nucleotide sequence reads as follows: TGTGCCATCCACCCTTCCCAAGCGGGCGCCTACAATGAGCAGTTCTTC. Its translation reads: CAIHPSQAGAYNEQFF.